The 27 T cell receptor beta chains given below trace back to one sample, sequenced in a study of blood T cell repertoires in COVID-19. The protocol was immunoSEQ multiplex PCR, while the TCRdb copy is restricted to in-frame clones and leaves out a portion. This sample yields 400,000 or so clones, of which around 90% are seen a single time; approximately 2% belongs to the top ten. The sequencing input was PBMCs or T cells enriched from blood (not recorded which). The origin of the receptors is a middle-aged woman with acute COVID-19.

V usage is TRBV5-1 and J usage is TRBJ2-1; TRBD2 matches at 9 bases. Germline values: CDR1 SGHRS, CDR2 YFSETQ. V trimming: 4 bases; J trimming: 8 bases; junction bases outside the gene matches: 13. The CDR3 runs 16 residues. The CDR3 loop reads CASSPRGGGAIDEQFF. The CDR3 nucleotides are TGCGCCAGCAGCCCCAGGGGCGGGGGGGCCATCGATGAGCAGTTCTTC.

CDR3 coding DNA: TGTGCCAGCTCCCCGGACAGACCGAACTCTGGAAACACCATATATTTT. Translating gives CASSPDRPNSGNTIYF. This rearrangement joins TRBV18 to TRBJ1-3; maybe TRBD1 (6 bases). The V gene's germline CDR1 is KGHSH and CDR2 LQKENI. CDR3 length: 16 amino acids. The V and J ends lost 6 bases and 0 bases respectively, with 15 bases between them.

As concerns this clone: Other DNA sequences of this sample code for an identical CDR3. The V gene is TRBV5-1, the J gene TRBJ1-1, with 8 bases fitting TRBD1. The CDR3 covers 13 residues. The V and J ends lost 4 bases and 5 bases, in that order; junction bases with no gene match: 4. Germline V lookup: CDR1 SGHRS, CDR2 YFSETQ. The CDR3 nucleotides read TGCGCCAGCAGCCCGACAGGGGATACTGAAGCTTTCTTT. It specifies CASSPTGDTEAFF.

The CDR3 loop is CASSLNRVPYNEQFF. CDR3 nucleotide sequence: TGTGCCAGCAGTCTCAACAGGGTCCCCTACAATGAGCAGTTCTTC. The V and J genes are TRBV27 and TRBJ2-1; TRBD1 might be the D (6 bases). CDR3 length: 15 amino acids. Germline CDR1 is MNHEY and CDR2 is SMNVEV (reference sequence). V was cut by 5 bases and J by 2 bases, with 13 bases left in between.

This chain joins TRBV5-1 and TRBJ1-3; D is ambiguous. Germline V gene data show CDR1 as SGHRS and CDR2 as YFSETQ. The CDR3 sequence is 15 residues long. V lost 2 bases to trimming and J lost 2 bases, with 11 bases between them. The CDR3 spells CASSFSSGAGNTIYF. The CDR3 DNA is TGCGCCAGCAGCTTTTCATCCGGGGCTGGAAACACCATATATTTT.

This rearrangement joins TRBV28 to TRBJ2-1, with 12 bases lining up with TRBD1. Trimming at V came to 6 bases and at J to 7 bases, leaving 4 bases not matched to a gene. From germline, CDR1 is MDHEN and CDR2 SYDVKM. The CDR3 has 14 residues. CDR3 nucleotides: TGTGCCAGCAGGGGGACAGGGGGCCCAAATGAGCAGTTCTTC. Encoded protein: CASRGTGGPNEQFF.

The CDR3 sequence is CASSLRYRDTAYGYTF. In DNA form, the CDR3 reads TGTGCCAGCAGTTTGCGGTACCGGGACACGGCTTATGGCTACACCTTC. V gene TRBV27 combines with J gene TRBJ1-2, with D maybe TRBD1 (6 bases). Germline values: CDR1 MNHEY, CDR2 SMNVEV (reference sequence). This CDR3 contains 16 residues. V lost 3 bases to trimming and J lost 5 bases, with 19 bases between them.

The chain uses TRBV7-2 and TRBJ1-4; D is ambiguous. V was pared by 8 bases and J by 8 bases, with 15 bases between. Germline V CDR1 and CDR2: SGHTA, FQGNSA. The CDR3 contains 13 residues. The CDR3 region has the DNA TGTGCCAGCTCCAAGGAGTTTCGGGAAAAACTGTTTTTT. It specifies CASSKEFREKLFF.

The chain links TRBV14 to TRBJ2-3; TRBD2 matches 9 bases. The CDR3 extends over 12 amino acids. The V gene end was trimmed by 4 bases and the J gene end by 8 bases; junction bases not matched to a gene: 1. Germline V gene lookup returns CDR1 SGHDN and CDR2 FVKESK. The CDR3 sequence: CASSRGGVTQYF. CDR3 bases: TGTGCCAGCAGCCGCGGGGGGGTTACGCAGTATTTT.

This clone was counted a few times. Other DNA sequences in this sample translate to the same CDR3. This rearrangement joins TRBV2 to TRBJ2-3; the D gene is possibly TRBD1 (7 bases). From germline, CDR1 is SNHLY and CDR2 FYNNEI. The CDR3 runs to 14 residues. The germline V and J ends were trimmed by 4 bases and 4 bases, with 12 bases remaining between them. The CDR3 region has the DNA TGTGCCAGCAGTGGGACTACAGGGGCAGATACGCAGTATTTT. Its translation is CASSGTTGADTQYF. The full variable domain, its missing parts supplied by reference TRBV2 and TRBJ2-3, is EPEVTQTPSHQVTQMGQEVILRCVPISNHLYFYWYRQILGQKVEFLVSFYNNEISEKSEIFDDQFSVERPDGSNFTLKIRSTKLEDSAMYFCASSGTTGADTQYFGPGTRLTVL.

The rearrangement links TRBV7-8 to TRBJ1-1; a weak D match, TRBD1 (6 bases). The CDR3 runs 17 residues. V dropped 4 bases and J dropped 4 bases, with 22 bases sitting between them. Germline V gives CDR1 SGHVS, CDR2 FQNEAQ. CDR3 protein: CASSSDRLLSRSTEAFF. The CDR3 region has the DNA TGTGCCAGCAGCTCGGACAGATTACTTTCGCGGAGCACTGAAGCTTTCTTT. The full variable domain, its missing parts supplied by reference TRBV7-8 and TRBJ1-1, is GAGVSQSPRYKVAKRGQDVALRCDPISGHVSLFWYQQALGQGPEFLTYFQNEAQLDKSGLPSDRFFAERPEGSVSTLKIQRTQQEDSAVYLCASSSDRLLSRSTEAFFGQGTRLTVV.

This chain links TRBV5-1 with TRBJ1-1; D remains ambiguous. V was clipped by 4 bases and J by 3 bases, with 16 bases between them. CDR3 size: 15 residues. The germline gives CDR1 SGHRS, CDR2 YFSETQ. The CDR3, as DNA: TGCGCCAGCAGCGTAAGCGGCAGGCAGGACACTGAAGCTTTCTTT. It codes for CASSVSGRQDTEAFF.

The chain employs TRBV29-1 and TRBJ2-3, with 8 bases that match TRBD2. V lost 4 bases, J lost 4 bases, and 7 bases stayed unmatched. Germline CDR1 and CDR2: SQVTM and ANQGSEA. The CDR3 spans 14 residues. CDR3: CSVGKAGVPDTQYF. The DNA of the CDR3 is TGCAGCGTTGGGAAAGCGGGGGTCCCAGATACGCAGTATTTT.

About this clone itself: Other nucleotide sequences from this sample produce the same CDR3. J is TRBJ1-5 and V is TRBV6-1; TRBD1 is a possible D gene (5 bases). Looked up from germline, CDR1 is MNHNS and CDR2 is SASEGT. Trimming removed 0 bases from V and 2 bases from J, with 8 bases in between. This CDR3 has 15 amino acids. CDR3 sequence reads: CASSEARGGNQPQHF. The CDR3 region has the DNA TGTGCCAGCAGTGAAGCAAGGGGTGGCAATCAGCCCCAGCATTTT.

The chain is built from TRBV15 and TRBJ1-5; 9 bases line up with TRBD1. The CDR3 length is 16 residues. Germline CDR1 and CDR2: LNHNV and YYDKDF (reference sequence). V was pared by 4 bases and J by 6 bases, with 10 bases of the junction left unmatched. CDR3 bases: TGTGCCACCAGCACAGCTACAGGGGGCGCCGGTCAGCCCCAGCATTTT. This sequence encodes CATSTATGGAGQPQHF. Filled out from reference TRBV15 and TRBJ1-5, the complete variable domain reads DAMVIQNPRYQVTQFGKPVTLSCSQTLNHNVMYWYQQKSSQAPKLLFHYYDKDFNNEADTPDNFQSRRPNTSFCFLDIRSPGLGDTAMYLCATSTATGGAGQPQHFGDGTRLSIL.

The chain couples TRBV6-1 to TRBJ2-3; 7 bases agree with TRBD2. CDR1 is MNHNS, CDR2 SASEGT, per germline. The length of the CDR3 is 14 residues. J lost 3 bases, V lost 1 base, and 1 base had no gene match. The CDR3 DNA sequence: TGTGCCAGCAGTGAAGGACTAGCAACAGATACGCAGTATTTT. Protein sequence: CASSEGLATDTQYF.

This clone was detected only once. This chain uses TRBV19 with TRBJ1-2; weak D call: TRBD1 (6 bases). The CDR3 totals 14 residues. Trimming took 6 bases from V and 4 from J, leaving 15 bases between them. Germline lookup yields CDR1 LNHDA and CDR2 SQIVND (reference sequence). The CDR3, as DNA: TGTGCCAGTAGCCCGTCGACAGGTTTCTATGGCTACACCTTC. Protein product: CASSPSTGFYGYTF.

In this sample, this clone turned up once. V and J are TRBV4-1 and TRBJ2-7; TRBD2 matches at 7 bases. CDR3 size: 17 residues. The V and J ends lost 1 base and 0 bases, in that order; junction bases with no gene match: 9. Germline CDR1 and CDR2: MGHRA and YSYEKL. CDR3 sequence: CASSQVRAGTLSYEQYF. The DNA for the CDR3 is TGCGCCAGCAGCCAAGTCCGAGCGGGGACCCTCTCCTACGAGCAGTACTTC.

About this clone: The same CDR3 also results from other DNA sequences found in this sample. The chain has TRBV11-3 and TRBJ1-1; 7 bases are shared with TRBD1. CDR1 and CDR2 (germline): SGHNT, YENEEA. The CDR3 length is 13 residues. V shed 5 bases, J shed 3 bases, and the junction held 3 bases outside the gene matches. The CDR3 sequence is CASSRQGHTEAFF. For the CDR3, the DNA is TGTGCCAGCAGCCGACAGGGCCACACTGAAGCTTTCTTT.

The CDR3: CSVTTGGLNTEAFF. DNA of the CDR3: TGCAGCGTAACGACAGGGGGCTTGAACACTGAAGCTTTCTTT. The V and J genes are TRBV29-1 and TRBJ1-1; TRBD1 aligns across 10 bases. The germline V gene encodes CDR1 SQVTM and CDR2 ANQGSEA. CDR3 size: 14 residues. Trimming cost V 6 bases and J 0 bases; bases outside gene matches: 4.

V usage is TRBV20-1 and J usage is TRBJ2-5; D may be TRBD2 (6 bases). The CDR3 contains 14 residues. V lost 3 bases and J 5 bases, leaving 16 bases between the germline ends. Germline loops: CDR1 DFQATT, CDR2 SNEGSKA (reference sequence). The CDR3 here is CSASVGGIRETQYF. The CDR3, as DNA: TGCAGTGCTAGTGTTGGGGGGATACGGGAGACCCAGTACTTC.

The chain combines TRBV11-2 with TRBJ2-1; 7 nucleotides line up with TRBD1. The ends lost 7 bases at V and 8 bases at J; junction bases unmatched: 14. CDR1 SGHAT and CDR2 FQNNGV come from the germline V gene. This CDR3 region has 15 residues. The CDR3 reads CASKKLGQIRDEQFF. In DNA, the CDR3 is TGTGCCAGCAAAAAACTGGGACAGATCCGCGATGAGCAGTTCTTC.

This clone was observed a handful of times. The chain joins TRBV30 to TRBJ1-2; 9 bases line up with TRBD1. Germline CDR1 GTSNPN, CDR2 SVGIG (reference sequence). V gave up 3 bases and J gave up 7 bases; unmatched junction bases: 15. This CDR3 contains 16 residues. Here the CDR3 reads CAWRNTVVQGAFGYTF. CDR3 sequence (DNA): TGTGCCTGGAGAAATACCGTGGTACAGGGGGCTTTTGGCTACACCTTC.

This clone was seen just once. This chain uses TRBV20-1 with TRBJ2-5, with D perhaps matching TRBD1 (5 bases). Trimming stripped 3 bases from V and 4 bases from J, with 6 bases between. Germline-derived CDR1 and CDR2 are DFQATT and SNEGSKA (reference sequence). The CDR3 is 11 residues long. For the CDR3, the DNA is TGCAGTGCTAGCCAGGGAGAGACCCAGTACTTC. This gives the protein CSASQGETQYF.

The V gene is TRBV5-1, the J gene TRBJ1-2; tentatively, D is TRBD1 (5 bases). CDR1 and CDR2 from the germline V gene are SGHRS and YFSETQ. This CDR3 is built from 14 residues. V was pared by 0 bases and J by 7 bases, with 13 bases between. The CDR3 sequence is CASSLDQGRSGYTF. DNA for the CDR3: TGCGCCAGCAGCTTGGACCAGGGTCGGTCTGGCTACACCTTC.

In this sample, this clone turned up once. The chain employs TRBV5-6 and TRBJ1-5; D is undetermined. CDR1 SGHDT and CDR2 YYEEEE come from the germline V gene. The length of the CDR3 is 14 residues. V dropped 1 base and J dropped 3 bases, with 8 bases sitting between them. This chain's CDR3 is CASSLFSVNQPQHF. The DNA of the CDR3 is TGTGCCAGCAGCTTGTTTTCAGTCAATCAGCCCCAGCATTTT.

This sequence joins TRBV2 and TRBJ2-1; 8 bases fit TRBD1. The CDR3 spans 14 residues. V gave up 6 bases and J gave up 5 bases; unmatched junction bases: 6. Germline CDR1 SNHLY, CDR2 FYNNEI. CDR3 bases: TGTGCCAGCAGGGACAGGGTGCGAGACAATGAGCAGTTCTTC. Translating gives CASRDRVRDNEQFF.